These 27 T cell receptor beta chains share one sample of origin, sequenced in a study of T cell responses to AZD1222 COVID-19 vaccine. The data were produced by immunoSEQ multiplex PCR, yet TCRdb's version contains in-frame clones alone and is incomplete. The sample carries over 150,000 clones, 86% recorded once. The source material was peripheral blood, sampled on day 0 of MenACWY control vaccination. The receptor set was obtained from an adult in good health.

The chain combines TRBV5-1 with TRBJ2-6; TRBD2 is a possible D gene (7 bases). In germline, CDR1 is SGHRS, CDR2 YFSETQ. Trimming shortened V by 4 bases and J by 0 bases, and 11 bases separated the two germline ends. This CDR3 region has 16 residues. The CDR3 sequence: CASSPGGHSGANVLTF. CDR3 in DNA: TGCGCCAGCAGCCCCGGGGGGCACTCTGGGGCCAACGTCCTGACTTTC.

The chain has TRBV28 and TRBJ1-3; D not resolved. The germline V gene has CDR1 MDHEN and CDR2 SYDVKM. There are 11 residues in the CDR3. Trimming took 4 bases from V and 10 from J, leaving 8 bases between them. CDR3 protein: CASSSSPTIYF. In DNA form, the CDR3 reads TGTGCCAGCAGTTCCTCCCCGACCATATATTTT.

The CDR3 is CASKTSGRDTGELFF. In DNA form, the CDR3 reads TGTGCCAGCAAAACCTCGGGGCGGGACACCGGGGAGCTGTTTTTT. The genes are TRBV6-5 and TRBJ2-2, with D perhaps assigned TRBD1 or TRBD2 (5 bases each). Trimming took off 7 bases at V and 3 bases at J, with 15 bases between the two ends. The CDR3 length is 15 residues. CDR1 is MNHEY, CDR2 SVGAGI, per germline.

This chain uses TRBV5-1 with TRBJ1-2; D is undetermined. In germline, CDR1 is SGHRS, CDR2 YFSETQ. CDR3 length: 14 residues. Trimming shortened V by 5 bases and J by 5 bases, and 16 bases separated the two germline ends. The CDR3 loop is CASRDEPGGYGYTF. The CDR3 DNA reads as TGCGCCAGCAGAGATGAACCGGGAGGGTATGGCTACACCTTC. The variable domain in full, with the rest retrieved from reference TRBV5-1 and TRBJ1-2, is KAGVTQTPRYLIKTRGQQVTLSCSPISGHRSVSWYQQTPGQGLQFLFEYFSETQRNKGNFPGRFSGRQFSNSRSEMNVSTLELGDSALYLCASRDEPGGYGYTFGSGTRLTVV.

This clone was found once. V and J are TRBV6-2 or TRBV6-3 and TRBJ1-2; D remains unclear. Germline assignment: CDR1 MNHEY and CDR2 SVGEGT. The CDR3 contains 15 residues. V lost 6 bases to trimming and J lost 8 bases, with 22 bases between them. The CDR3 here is CASSYTGQILRGYTF. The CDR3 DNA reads TGTGCCAGCAGCTATACCGGGCAGATTCTCAGGGGCTACACCTTC.

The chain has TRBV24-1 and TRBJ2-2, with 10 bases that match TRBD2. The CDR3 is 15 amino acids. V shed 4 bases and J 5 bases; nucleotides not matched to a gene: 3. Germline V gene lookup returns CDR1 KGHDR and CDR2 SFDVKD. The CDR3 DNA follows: TGTGCCACCAGTGACCCGGGACTAGCGACCGGGGAGCTGTTTTTT. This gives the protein CATSDPGLATGELFF.

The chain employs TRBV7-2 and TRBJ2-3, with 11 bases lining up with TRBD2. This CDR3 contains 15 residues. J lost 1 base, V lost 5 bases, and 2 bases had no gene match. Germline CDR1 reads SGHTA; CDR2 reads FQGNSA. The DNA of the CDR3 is TGTGCCAGCAGCCAGACTAGCGGGGGCACAGATACGCAGTATTTT. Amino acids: CASSQTSGGTDTQYF.

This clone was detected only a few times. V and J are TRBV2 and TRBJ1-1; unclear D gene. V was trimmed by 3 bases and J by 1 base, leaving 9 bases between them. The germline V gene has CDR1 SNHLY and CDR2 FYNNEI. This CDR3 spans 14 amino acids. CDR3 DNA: TGTGCCAGCAGTGACCGGGCTTGGAACACTGAAGCTTTCTTT. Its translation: CASSDRAWNTEAFF.

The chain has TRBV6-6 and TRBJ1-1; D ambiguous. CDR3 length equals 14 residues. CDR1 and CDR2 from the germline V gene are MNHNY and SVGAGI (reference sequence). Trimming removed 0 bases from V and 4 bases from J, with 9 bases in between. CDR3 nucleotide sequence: TGTGCCAGCAGTTACTCGGGTTTCGGCACTGAAGCTTTCTTT. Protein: CASSYSGFGTEAFF.

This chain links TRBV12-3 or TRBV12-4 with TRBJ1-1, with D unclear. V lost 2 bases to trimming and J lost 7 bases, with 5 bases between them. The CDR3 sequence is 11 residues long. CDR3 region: CASSLRGEAFF. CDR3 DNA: TGTGCCAGCAGTTTACGGGGTGAAGCTTTCTTT.

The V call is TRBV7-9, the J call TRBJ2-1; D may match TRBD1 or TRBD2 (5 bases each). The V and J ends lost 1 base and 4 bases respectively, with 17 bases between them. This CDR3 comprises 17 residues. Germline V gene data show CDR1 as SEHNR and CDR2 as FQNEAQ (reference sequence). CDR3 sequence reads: CASSLGGTAMIYNEQFF. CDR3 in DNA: TGTGCCAGCAGCTTAGGTGGGACGGCAATGATTTACAATGAGCAGTTCTTC.

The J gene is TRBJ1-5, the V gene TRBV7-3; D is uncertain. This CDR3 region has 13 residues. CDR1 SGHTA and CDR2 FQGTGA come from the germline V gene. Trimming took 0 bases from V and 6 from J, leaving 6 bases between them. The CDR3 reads CASSLTRVQPQHF. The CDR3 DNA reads TGTGCCAGCAGCTTAACGCGGGTTCAGCCCCAGCATTTT.

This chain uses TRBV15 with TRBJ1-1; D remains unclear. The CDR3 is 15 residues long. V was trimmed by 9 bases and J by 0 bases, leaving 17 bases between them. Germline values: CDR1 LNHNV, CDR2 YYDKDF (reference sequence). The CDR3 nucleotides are TGTGCCACGCGGGTAGGGCAGTACATGAACACTGAAGCTTTCTTT. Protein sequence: CATRVGQYMNTEAFF.

The CDR3 sequence is CATSDLIRGTDTQYF. In DNA, the CDR3 is TGTGCCACCAGTGATTTGATACGGGGAACAGATACGCAGTATTTT. The rearrangement joins TRBV24-1 to TRBJ2-3, with D possibly matching TRBD2 (5 bases). The V gene lost 0 bases and the J gene lost 3 bases, with 9 bases spanning the gap. The V gene's germline CDR1 is KGHDR and CDR2 SFDVKD. The CDR3 loop spans 15 amino acids.

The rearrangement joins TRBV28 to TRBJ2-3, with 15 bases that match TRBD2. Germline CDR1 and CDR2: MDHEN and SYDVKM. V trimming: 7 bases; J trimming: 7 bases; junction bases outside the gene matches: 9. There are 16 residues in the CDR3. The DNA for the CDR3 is TGTGCCAGCACCCTTGGACTAGCGGGGGGGACACATACGCAGTATTTT. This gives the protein CASTLGLAGGTHTQYF.

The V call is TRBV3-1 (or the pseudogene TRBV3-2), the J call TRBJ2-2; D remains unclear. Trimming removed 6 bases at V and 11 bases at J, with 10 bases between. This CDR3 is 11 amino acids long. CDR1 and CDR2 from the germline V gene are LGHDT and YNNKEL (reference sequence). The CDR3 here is CASSNGPELFF. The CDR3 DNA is TGTGCCAGCAGTAACGGGCCTGAGCTGTTTTTT.

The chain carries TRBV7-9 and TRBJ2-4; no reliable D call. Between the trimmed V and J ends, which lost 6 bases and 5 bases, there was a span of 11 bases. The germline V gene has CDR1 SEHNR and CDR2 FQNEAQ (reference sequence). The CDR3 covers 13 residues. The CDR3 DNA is TGTGCCAGCAGGTCCTTCCAGGAAAACATTCAGTACTTC. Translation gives CASRSFQENIQYF.

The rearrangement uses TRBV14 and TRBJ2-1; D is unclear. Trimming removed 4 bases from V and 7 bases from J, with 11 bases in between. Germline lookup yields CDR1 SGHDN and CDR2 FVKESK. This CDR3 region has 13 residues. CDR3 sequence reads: CASSLLLGNEQFF. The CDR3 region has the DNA TGTGCCAGCAGCCTCCTCCTCGGAAATGAGCAGTTCTTC.

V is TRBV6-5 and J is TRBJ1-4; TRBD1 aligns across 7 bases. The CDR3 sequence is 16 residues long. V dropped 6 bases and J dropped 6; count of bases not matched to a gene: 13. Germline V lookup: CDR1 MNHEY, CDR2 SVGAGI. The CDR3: CASSYLRGGVDEKLFF. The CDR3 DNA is TGTGCCAGCAGCTACCTTAGAGGGGGCGTCGATGAAAAACTGTTTTTT.

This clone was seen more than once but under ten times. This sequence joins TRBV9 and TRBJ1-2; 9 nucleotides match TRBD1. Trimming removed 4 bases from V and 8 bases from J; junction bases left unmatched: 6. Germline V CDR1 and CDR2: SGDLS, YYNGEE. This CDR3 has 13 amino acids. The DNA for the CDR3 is TGTGCCAGCAGCCTACAGGGGGCAGAGGGCTACACCTTC. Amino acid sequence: CASSLQGAEGYTF.

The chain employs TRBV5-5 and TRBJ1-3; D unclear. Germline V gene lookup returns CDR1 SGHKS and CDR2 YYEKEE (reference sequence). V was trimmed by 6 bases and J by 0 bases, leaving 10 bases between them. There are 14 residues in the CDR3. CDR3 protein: CASNPPVSGNTIYF. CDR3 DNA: TGTGCCAGCAACCCCCCGGTCTCTGGAAACACCATATATTTT.

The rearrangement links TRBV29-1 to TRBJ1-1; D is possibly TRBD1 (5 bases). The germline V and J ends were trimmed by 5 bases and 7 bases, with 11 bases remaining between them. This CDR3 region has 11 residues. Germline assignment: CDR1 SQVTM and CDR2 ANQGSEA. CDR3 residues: CSVQGLVEAFF. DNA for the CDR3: TGCAGCGTTCAGGGATTGGTTGAAGCTTTCTTT.

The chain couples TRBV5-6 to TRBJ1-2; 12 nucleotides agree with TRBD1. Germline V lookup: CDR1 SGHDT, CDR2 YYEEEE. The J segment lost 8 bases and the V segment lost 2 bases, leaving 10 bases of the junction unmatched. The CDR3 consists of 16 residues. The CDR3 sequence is CASSFVPGTGGLGYTF. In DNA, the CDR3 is TGTGCCAGCAGCTTCGTGCCCGGGACAGGGGGCTTGGGCTACACCTTC.

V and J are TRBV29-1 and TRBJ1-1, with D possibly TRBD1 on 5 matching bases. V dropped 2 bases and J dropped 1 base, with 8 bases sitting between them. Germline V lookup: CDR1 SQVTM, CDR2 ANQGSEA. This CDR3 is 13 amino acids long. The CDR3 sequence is CSVEIGQNTEAFF. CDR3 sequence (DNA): TGCAGCGTTGAAATAGGACAGAACACTGAAGCTTTCTTT.

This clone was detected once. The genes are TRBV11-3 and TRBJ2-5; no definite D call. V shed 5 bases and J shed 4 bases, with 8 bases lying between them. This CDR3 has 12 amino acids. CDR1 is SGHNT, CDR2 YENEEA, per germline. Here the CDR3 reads CASSPDRETQYF. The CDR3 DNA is TGTGCCAGCAGCCCGGATAGAGAGACCCAGTACTTC.

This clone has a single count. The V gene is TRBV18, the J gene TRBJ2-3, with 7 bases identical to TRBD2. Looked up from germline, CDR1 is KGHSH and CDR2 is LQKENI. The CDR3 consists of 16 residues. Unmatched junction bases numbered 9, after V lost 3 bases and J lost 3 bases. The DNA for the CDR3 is TGTGCCAGCTCACCCGAGCGTGAGCGGGGTACAGATACGCAGTATTTT. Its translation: CASSPERERGTDTQYF.

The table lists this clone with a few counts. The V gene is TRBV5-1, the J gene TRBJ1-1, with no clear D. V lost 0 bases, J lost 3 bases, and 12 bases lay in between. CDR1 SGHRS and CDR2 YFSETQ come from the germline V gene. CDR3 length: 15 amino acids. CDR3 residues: CASSLAPEKYTEAFF. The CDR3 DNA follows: TGCGCCAGCAGCTTGGCGCCTGAAAAGTACACTGAAGCTTTCTTT.